This T cell receptor beta chain came from a study of T cells in Graves' hyperthyroidism and ophthalmopathy. RNA transcripts gave rise to amplified TCR beta CDR3 regions. First-round RT-PCR of the TCR CDR3 relied on the HTBI primer set. MiXCR, applied by TCRdb to the multiplex PCR reads, yields one record per CDR3 protein. The sample includes 540,000 or so distinct CDR3 sequences, approximately 44% of them seen just once. Clinicians diagnosed patients from clinical symptoms, serum thyroxine and TRAb, thyroid ultrasound and orbital computed tomography. The CDR3 runs to 9 residues. Trimming removed 0 bases at V and 13 bases at J, with 4 bases between. Germline loops: CDR1 SGHDT, CDR2 YYEEEE.

The chain recombines TRBV5-6 with TRBJ2-5; D not certain. Source material: peripheral blood or thyroid tissue (not recorded which). This clonotype was sampled from an adult woman with Graves' disease, either hyperthyroidism or ophthalmopathy (not recorded which). The CDR3 protein is CASSLALYF. The CDR3, as DNA: TGTGCCAGCAGCTTGGCCCTGTACTTC.